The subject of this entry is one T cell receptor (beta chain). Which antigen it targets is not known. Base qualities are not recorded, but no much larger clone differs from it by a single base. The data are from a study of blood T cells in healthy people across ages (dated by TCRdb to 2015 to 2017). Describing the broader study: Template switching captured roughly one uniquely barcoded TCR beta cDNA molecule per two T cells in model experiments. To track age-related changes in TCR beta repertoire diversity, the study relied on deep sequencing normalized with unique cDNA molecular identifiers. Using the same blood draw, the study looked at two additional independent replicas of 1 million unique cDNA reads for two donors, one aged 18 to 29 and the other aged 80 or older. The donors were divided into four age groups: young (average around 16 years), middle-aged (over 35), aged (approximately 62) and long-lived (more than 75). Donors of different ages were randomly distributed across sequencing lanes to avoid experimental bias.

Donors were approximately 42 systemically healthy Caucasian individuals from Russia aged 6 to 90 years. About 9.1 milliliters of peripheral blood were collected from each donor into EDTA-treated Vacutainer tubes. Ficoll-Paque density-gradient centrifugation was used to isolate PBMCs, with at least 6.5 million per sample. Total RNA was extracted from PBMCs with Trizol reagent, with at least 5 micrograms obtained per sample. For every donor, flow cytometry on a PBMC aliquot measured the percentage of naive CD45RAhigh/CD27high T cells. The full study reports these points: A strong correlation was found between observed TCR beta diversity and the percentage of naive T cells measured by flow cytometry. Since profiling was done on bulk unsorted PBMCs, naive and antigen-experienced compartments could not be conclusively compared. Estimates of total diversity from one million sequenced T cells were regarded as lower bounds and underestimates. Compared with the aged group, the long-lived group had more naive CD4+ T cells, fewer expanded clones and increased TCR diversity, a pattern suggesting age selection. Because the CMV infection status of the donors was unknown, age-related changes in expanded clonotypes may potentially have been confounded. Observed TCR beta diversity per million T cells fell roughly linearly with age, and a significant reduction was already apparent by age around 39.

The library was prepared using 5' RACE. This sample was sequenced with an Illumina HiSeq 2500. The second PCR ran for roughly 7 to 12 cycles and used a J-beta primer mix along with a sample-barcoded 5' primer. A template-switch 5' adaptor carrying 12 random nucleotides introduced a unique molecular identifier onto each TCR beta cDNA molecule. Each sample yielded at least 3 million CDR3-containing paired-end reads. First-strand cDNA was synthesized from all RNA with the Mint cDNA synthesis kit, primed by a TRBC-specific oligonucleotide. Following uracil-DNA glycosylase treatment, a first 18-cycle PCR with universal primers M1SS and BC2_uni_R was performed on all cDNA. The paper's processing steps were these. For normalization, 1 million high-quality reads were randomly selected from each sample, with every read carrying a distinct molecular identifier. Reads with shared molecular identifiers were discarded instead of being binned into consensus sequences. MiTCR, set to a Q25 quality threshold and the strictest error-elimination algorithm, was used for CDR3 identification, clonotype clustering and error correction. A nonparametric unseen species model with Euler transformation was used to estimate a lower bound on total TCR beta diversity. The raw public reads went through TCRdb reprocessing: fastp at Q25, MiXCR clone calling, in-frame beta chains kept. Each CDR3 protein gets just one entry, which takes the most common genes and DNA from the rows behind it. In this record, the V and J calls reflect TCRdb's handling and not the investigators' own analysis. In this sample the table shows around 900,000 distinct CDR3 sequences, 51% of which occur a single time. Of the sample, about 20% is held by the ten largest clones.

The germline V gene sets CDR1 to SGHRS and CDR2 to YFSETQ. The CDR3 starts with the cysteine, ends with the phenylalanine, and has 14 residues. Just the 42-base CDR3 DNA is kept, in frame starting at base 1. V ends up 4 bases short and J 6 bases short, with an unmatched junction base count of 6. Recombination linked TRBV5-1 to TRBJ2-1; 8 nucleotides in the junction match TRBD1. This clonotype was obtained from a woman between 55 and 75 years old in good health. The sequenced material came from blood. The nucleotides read TGCGCCAGCAGCCAGCTGACAGGGGCCAATGAGCAGTTCTTC. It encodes CASSQLTGANEQFF.